This TCR beta chain was retrieved from a study of blood T cell repertoires in COVID-19. Study as a whole: Sample material is recorded as cDNA or gDNA derived from T cells, B-cell-depleted T cells, or PBMCs.

Germline CDR1 reads LNHDA; CDR2 reads SQIVND (reference sequence). This CDR3 is built from 15 residues. J lost 1 base, V lost 6 bases, and 7 bases had no gene match. Sequencing was performed with immunoSEQ multiplex PCR; in TCRdb, only in-frame clones are kept and a portion is missing. This table has some 120,000 clones, approximately 90% appearing once. The sample was peripheral blood. The source of this sequence is a human donor in a cohort sampled during active COVID-19. V gene TRBV19 combines with J gene TRBJ2-5; the match to TRBD1 covers 8 bases. In DNA, the CDR3 is TGTGCCAGTAGCAGACAGGGGTTGGGCCAAGAGACCCAGTACTTC. Its translation: CASSRQGLGQETQYF.